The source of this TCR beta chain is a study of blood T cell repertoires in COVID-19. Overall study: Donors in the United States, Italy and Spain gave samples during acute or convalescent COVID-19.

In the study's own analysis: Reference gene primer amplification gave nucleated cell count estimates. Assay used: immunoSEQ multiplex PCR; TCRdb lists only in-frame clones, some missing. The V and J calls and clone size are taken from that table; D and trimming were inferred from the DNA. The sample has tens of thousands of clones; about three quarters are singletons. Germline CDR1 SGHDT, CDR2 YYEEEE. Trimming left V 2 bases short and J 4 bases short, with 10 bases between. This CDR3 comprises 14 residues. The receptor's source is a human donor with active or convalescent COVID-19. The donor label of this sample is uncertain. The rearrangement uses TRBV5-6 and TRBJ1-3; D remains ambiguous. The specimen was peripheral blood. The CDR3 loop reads CASSFPTPGNTIYF. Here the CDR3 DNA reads TGTGCCAGCAGCTTCCCAACTCCAGGAAACACCATATATTTT.